Following are 9 T cell receptor beta chains from one sample sequenced in a study of blood T cell repertoires in COVID-19. Using immunoSEQ multiplex PCR, the repertoire was profiled, and TCRdb retains in-frame clones only, with some absent. The sample carries about 200,000 clones, 82% recorded once. Specimen: PBMCs or T cells enriched from blood (not recorded which). The source of these receptors is a woman in her sixties or seventies with acute COVID-19.

This clone was counted a single time. CDR3 region: CASRLAGLFTGELFF. The CDR3 coding sequence is TGTGCCAGCCGGCTAGCGGGGCTTTTCACCGGGGAGCTGTTTTTT. The chain carries TRBV27 and TRBJ2-2; 9 positions match TRBD2. The germline V gene has CDR1 MNHEY and CDR2 SMNVEV (reference sequence). J was trimmed by 4 bases and V by 8 bases; bases with no gene match: 8. This CDR3 is 15 amino acids long.

CDR3 nucleotide sequence: TGTGCCAGCAGCCTTTCGACAGGGGGAAACACCATATATTTT. This gives the protein CASSLSTGGNTIYF. This chain joins TRBV6-5 and TRBJ1-3, with TRBD1 matching 7 bases. The CDR3 extends over 14 amino acids. CDR1 MNHEY and CDR2 SVGAGI come from the germline V gene. V lost 6 bases, J lost 4 bases, and 6 bases stayed unmatched.

A remark on this clone: Germline is not matched at one junction end, which may reflect a read error. The chain has TRBV14 and TRBJ1-1; no definite D call. CDR1 and CDR2 from the germline V gene are SGHDN and FVKESK. The CDR3 contains 14 residues. The CDR3 DNA reads as TGTGTCAGCAGCCTTTCTCGTAAGAACACTGAAGCTTTCTTT. Protein product: CVSSLSRKNTEAFF.

J is TRBJ2-1 and V is TRBV7-2; 8 bases agree with TRBD2. The CDR3 runs 14 residues. With V trimmed by 2 bases and J by 7 bases, 4 bases remained unmatched. Per germline, CDR1 SGHTA and CDR2 FQGNSA. CDR3 sequence: CASSLLGTRNEQFF. Here the CDR3 DNA reads TGTGCCAGCAGCTTATTAGGGACTAGGAATGAGCAGTTCTTC.

The genes are TRBV9 and TRBJ1-6; D remains unclear. The ends were cut back, 4 bases at V and 7 bases at J, with 12 bases in the middle. CDR1 and CDR2 (germline): SGDLS, YYNGEE. The CDR3 has 14 amino acids. The CDR3 loop reads CASSIRGVNSPLHF. CDR3 sequence (DNA): TGTGCCAGCAGCATACGAGGCGTGAATTCACCCCTCCACTTT.

The V call is TRBV30, the J call TRBJ2-3; no definite D call. Trimming removed 0 bases from V and 2 bases from J, with 9 bases in between. The CDR3 covers 14 residues. Germline CDR1 and CDR2: GTSNPN and SVGIG (reference sequence). The CDR3: CAWSVGGITDTQYF. In nucleotides, the CDR3 is TGTGCCTGGAGTGTAGGCGGAATCACAGATACGCAGTATTTT.

J is TRBJ1-1 and V is TRBV11-2; perhaps TRBD1 as D (5 bases). V lost 9 bases, J lost 0 bases, and 14 bases lay in between. The CDR3 extends over 14 amino acids. Germline lookup yields CDR1 SGHAT and CDR2 FQNNGV. CDR3 sequence (DNA): TGTGCCAGTGGGACTTCTTTTATGAACACTGAAGCTTTCTTT. Its translation is CASGTSFMNTEAFF.

This clone was seen a few times. The chain combines TRBV24-1 with TRBJ2-1, with 12 bases lining up with TRBD2. This CDR3 has 16 amino acids. CDR1 and CDR2 from the germline V gene are KGHDR and SFDVKD. With V trimmed by 5 bases and J by 4 bases, 5 bases remained unmatched. CDR3 protein: CATSGVLAGGYNEQFF. The CDR3 DNA reads as TGTGCCACCAGTGGTGTACTAGCGGGAGGATACAATGAGCAGTTCTTC.

The V gene is TRBV7-2, the J gene TRBJ2-2; 7 positions agree with TRBD2. With V trimmed by 10 bases and J by 3 bases, 5 bases remained unmatched. The germline CDR1 and CDR2 sequences are SGHTA and FQGNSA. The CDR3 covers 13 residues. CDR3 protein: CATGGSYTGELFF. CDR3 sequence (DNA): TGTGCCACCGGGGGGTCCTACACCGGGGAGCTGTTTTTT. The whole variable domain, filled in from reference TRBV7-2 and TRBJ2-2, reads GAGVSQSPSNKVTEKGKDVELRCDPISGHTALYWYRQSLGQGLEFLIYFQGNSAPDKSGLPSDRFSAERTGGSVSTLTIQRTQQEDSAVYLCATGGSYTGELFFGEGSRLTVL.